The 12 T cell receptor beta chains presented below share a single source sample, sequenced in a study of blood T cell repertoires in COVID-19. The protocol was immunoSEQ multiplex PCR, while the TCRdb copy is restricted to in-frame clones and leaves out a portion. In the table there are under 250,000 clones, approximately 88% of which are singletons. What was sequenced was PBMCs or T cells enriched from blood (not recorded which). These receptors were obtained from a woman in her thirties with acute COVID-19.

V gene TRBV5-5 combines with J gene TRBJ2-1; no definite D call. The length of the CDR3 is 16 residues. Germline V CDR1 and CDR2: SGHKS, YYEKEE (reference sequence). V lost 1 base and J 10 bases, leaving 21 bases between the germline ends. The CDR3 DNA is TGTGCCAGCAGCTTGTATCCGAGACTCGCCTCCGGCGAGCAGTTCTTC. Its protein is CASSLYPRLASGEQFF.

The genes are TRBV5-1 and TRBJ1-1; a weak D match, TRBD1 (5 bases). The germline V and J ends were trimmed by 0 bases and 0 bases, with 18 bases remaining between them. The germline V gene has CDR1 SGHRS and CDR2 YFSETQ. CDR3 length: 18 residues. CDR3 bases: TGCGCCAGCAGCTTGGCCGGGGCTCTCGGGAGGATGAACACTGAAGCTTTCTTT. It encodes CASSLAGALGRMNTEAFF.

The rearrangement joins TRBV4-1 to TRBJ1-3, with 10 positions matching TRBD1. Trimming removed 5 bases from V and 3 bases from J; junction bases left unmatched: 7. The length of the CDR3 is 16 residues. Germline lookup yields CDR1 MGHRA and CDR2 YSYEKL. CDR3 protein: CASSSRQGALGNTIYF. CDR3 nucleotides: TGCGCCAGCAGCTCCCGACAGGGGGCGCTTGGAAACACCATATATTTT.

CDR3 sequence (DNA): TGTGCCAGCAGTAAACAGGGTTACAATCAGCCCCAGCATTTT. This translates into CASSKQGYNQPQHF. This rearrangement joins TRBV6-5 to TRBJ1-5, with a possible D match to TRBD1 (6 bases). The CDR3 sequence is 14 residues long. The V end was cut by 5 bases, the J end by 3 bases, with 11 bases between. The germline CDR1 and CDR2 sequences are MNHEY and SVGAGI.

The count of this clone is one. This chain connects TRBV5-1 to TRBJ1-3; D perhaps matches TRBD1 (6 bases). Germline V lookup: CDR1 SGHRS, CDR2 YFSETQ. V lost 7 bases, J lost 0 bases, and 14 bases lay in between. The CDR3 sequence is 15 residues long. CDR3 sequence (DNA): TGCGCCAGCCGCGGGGGACAAGACTCTGGAAACACCATATATTTT. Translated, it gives CASRGGQDSGNTIYF.

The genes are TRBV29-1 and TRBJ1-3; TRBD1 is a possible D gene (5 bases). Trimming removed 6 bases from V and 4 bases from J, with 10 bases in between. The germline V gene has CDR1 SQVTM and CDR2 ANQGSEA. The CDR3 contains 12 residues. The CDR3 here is CSVPGSGNTIYF. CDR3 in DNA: TGCAGCGTCCCAGGGTCGGGAAACACCATATATTTT.

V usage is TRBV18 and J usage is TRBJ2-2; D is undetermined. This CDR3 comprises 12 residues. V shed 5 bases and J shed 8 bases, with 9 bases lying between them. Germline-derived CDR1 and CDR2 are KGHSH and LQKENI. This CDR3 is CASSSMTGELFF. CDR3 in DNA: TGTGCCAGCTCATCAATGACTGGGGAGCTGTTTTTT. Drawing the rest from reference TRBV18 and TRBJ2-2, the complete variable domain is NAGVMQNPRHLVRRRGQEARLRCSPMKGHSHVYWYRQLPEEGLKFMVYLQKENIIDESGMPKERFSAEFPKEGPSILRIQQVVRGDSAAYFCASSSMTGELFFGEGSRLTVL.

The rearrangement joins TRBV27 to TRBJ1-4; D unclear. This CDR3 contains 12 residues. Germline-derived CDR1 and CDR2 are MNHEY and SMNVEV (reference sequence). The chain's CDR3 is CVLRRDNEKLFF. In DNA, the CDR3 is TGTGTCCTTAGGAGGGATAATGAAAAACTGTTTTTT. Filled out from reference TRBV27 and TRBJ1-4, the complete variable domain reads EAQVTQNPRYLITVTGKKLTVTCSQNMNHEYMSWYRQDPGLGLRQIYYSMNVEVTDKGDVPEGYKVSRKEKRNFPLILESPSPNQTSLYFCVLRRDNEKLFFGSGTQLSVL.

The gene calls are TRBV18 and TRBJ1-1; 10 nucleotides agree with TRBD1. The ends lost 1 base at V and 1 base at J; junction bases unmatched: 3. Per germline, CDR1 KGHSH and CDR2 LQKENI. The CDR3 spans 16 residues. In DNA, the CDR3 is TGTGCCAGCTCACCACGGACAGGGGGAACGAACACTGAAGCTTTCTTT. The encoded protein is CASSPRTGGTNTEAFF.

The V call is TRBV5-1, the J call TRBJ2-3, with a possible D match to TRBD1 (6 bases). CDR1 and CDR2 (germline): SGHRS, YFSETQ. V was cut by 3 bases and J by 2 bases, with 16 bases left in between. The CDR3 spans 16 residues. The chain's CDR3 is CASSSGQTRDTDTQYF. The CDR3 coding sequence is TGCGCCAGCAGCTCTGGACAGACCCGAGACACAGATACGCAGTATTTT. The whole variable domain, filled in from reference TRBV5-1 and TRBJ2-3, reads KAGVTQTPRYLIKTRGQQVTLSCSPISGHRSVSWYQQTPGQGLQFLFEYFSETQRNKGNFPGRFSGRQFSNSRSEMNVSTLELGDSALYLCASSSGQTRDTDTQYFGPGTRLTVL.

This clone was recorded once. CDR3 sequence: CAISERTGGYSGYTF. The DNA of the CDR3 is TGTGCCATCAGTGAGAGGACAGGGGGCTATTCGGGCTACACCTTC. The V gene is TRBV10-3, the J gene TRBJ1-2; TRBD1 aligns across 11 bases. Germline V gives CDR1 ENHRY, CDR2 SYGVKD. The CDR3 consists of 15 residues. Losses at the gene ends were 2 bases for V and 8 bases for J; bases not matched to a gene: 7.

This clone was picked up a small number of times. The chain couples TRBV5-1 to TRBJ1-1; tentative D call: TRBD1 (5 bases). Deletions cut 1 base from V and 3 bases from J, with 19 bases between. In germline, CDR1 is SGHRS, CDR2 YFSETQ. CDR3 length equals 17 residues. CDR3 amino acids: CASSLRSGGPTHTEAFF. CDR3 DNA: TGCGCCAGCAGCTTGAGGTCGGGGGGTCCCACCCACACTGAAGCTTTCTTT.